Listed below are T cell receptor beta chains from one sample, sequenced in a study of T cell repertoires in cytomegalovirus infection. One entry per CDR3 protein, called by TCRdb with MiXCR from the reads. The repertoire holds some 920,000 distinct CDR3 sequences, with roughly 30% as singletons. Their antigen targets remain unknown. The sequences come from cultured CD8+ T cells from PBMCs, collected from culture after CMV antigen stimulation. These receptor sequences come from a human donor in good health (CMV status not recorded). Some clones in this sample may be carry-over from other donors' samples. Each CDR3 is given with its conserved first and last residue. A D gene is named only where the DNA matches it firmly. Part of the rows lack a size; the others show once, few, many or a class for expanded clones.

size,J,V,D,DNA,CDR3
NA,TRBJ2-6,TRBV6-6,NA,TGTGCCAGCAGTTACTCGAACTTCGTCTCTGGGGCCAACGTCCTGACTTTC,CASSYSNFVSGANVLTF
NA,TRBJ2-7,TRBV27,NA,TGTGCCAGCAGTTACGGGACCGGGGGTAGCGATGGGCAGTACTTC,CASSYGTGGSDGQYF
few,TRBJ2-1,TRBV27,NA,TGTGCCAGCAGACCAGGGGCGACCTACAATGAGCAGTTCTTC,CASRPGATYNEQFF
NA,TRBJ2-1,TRBV7-3,NA,TGTGCCAGCAGCTTTTTTGGGGGCGATGAGCAGTTCTTC,CASSFFGGDEQFF
few,TRBJ2-3,TRBV5-6,NA,TGTGCCAGCTCGAGCTGGGGCCCAGATACGCAGTATTTT,CASSSWGPDTQYF
few,TRBJ2-1,TRBV5-1,TRBD1,TGCGCCAGCAGCTTTCCCACCACAGTTACAGGGGGTCGGTCCTACAATGAGCAGTTCTTC,CASSFPTTVTGGRSYNEQFF
few,TRBJ1-1,TRBV7-6,NA,TGTGCCAGCAGCTTAGAATTCCTATCGGTTGGGTCCACTGAAGCTTTCTTT,CASSLEFLSVGSTEAFF
few,TRBJ1-4,TRBV5-5,NA,TGTGCCAGCAGCTTTACAGGGAGTGCAACTAATGAAAAACTGTTTTTT,CASSFTGSATNEKLFF
NA,TRBJ2-7,TRBV7-7,NA,TGTGCTAGCAGCCCTCTCGAGGGGAGCTCCTACGAGCAGTACTTC,CASSPLEGSSYEQYF
NA,TRBJ2-3,TRBV7-6,NA,TGTGCCAGCAGTCCCACCTGGCGGCCTGGCACAGATACGCAGTATTTT,CASSPTWRPGTDTQYF
many,TRBJ1-5,TRBV28,NA,TGTGCCAGCATATGGGTGGCAGGCGGAGCCAATCAGCCCCAGCATTTT,CASIWVAGGANQPQHF
few,TRBJ2-1,TRBV2,NA,TGTGCCAGCCTAGGAGACCCCCCGAATGAGCAGTTCTTC,CASLGDPPNEQFF
NA,TRBJ2-7,TRBV27,NA,TGTGCCAGCAGTAACGGGCAGTTCTACGAGCAGTACTTC,CASSNGQFYEQYF
many,TRBJ1-1,TRBV12-3/TRBV12-4,TRBD1,TGTGCCAGCAGTGAACGGGACAGATACATGAACACTGAAGCTTTCTTT,CASSERDRYMNTEAFF
NA,TRBJ2-5,TRBV11-2,NA,TGTGCCAGCAGCTTAGGCATAACCCAATCCAGTTTCTTC,CASSLGITQSSFF
few,TRBJ1-1,TRBV6-5,NA,TGTGCCAGCAGTTACGCCAGTCCTAGAACTGAAGCTTTCTTT,CASSYASPRTEAFF
few,TRBJ2-6,TRBV7-6,NA,TGTGCCAGCAGCTTAGGCGTCGGGACAACTGGGGCCAACGTCCTGACTTTC,CASSLGVGTTGANVLTF
many,TRBJ1-5,TRBV7-8,TRBD1,TGTGCCAGCAGCTTAGAGGGGGACAGGGTTCAGCCCCAGCATTTT,CASSLEGDRVQPQHF
few,TRBJ2-7,TRBV6-1,NA,TGTGCCAGCAGTGACTTTCCCCACGAGCAGTACTTC,CASSDFPHEQYF
many,TRBJ1-5,TRBV5-8,NA,TGTGCCAGCAGCTTGGACTCGGATAGCAATCAGCCCCAGCATTTT,CASSLDSDSNQPQHF
many,TRBJ2-2,TRBV7-6,NA,TGTGCCAGCAGCACCCTGGGGGGGCCGAACACCGGGGAGCTGTTTTTT,CASSTLGGPNTGELFF
many,TRBJ2-5,TRBV27,TRBD2,TGTGCCAGCAGTTCCCACCAACTAGCGGGGTTGTACGAGACCCAGTACTTC,CASSSHQLAGLYETQYF
NA,TRBJ1-2,TRBV6-1,NA,TGTGCCATCAGCATCGGGAACCCTTCAGGTGGCTACACCTTC,CAISIGNPSGGYTF
few,TRBJ2-1,TRBV5-5,NA,TGTGCCAGCAGCCACCCGCCTACCGGGACACTATACAATGAGCAGTTCTTC,CASSHPPTGTLYNEQFF
few,TRBJ2-7,TRBV7-1,NA,TGTGCCAGCGCGGGGATGGAGGAGCAGTACTTC,CASAGMEEQYF
many,TRBJ2-3,TRBV7-9,NA,TGTGCCAGCAGCTTAGGGGCTGGGACTAGCACAGATACGCAGTATTTT,CASSLGAGTSTDTQYF
NA,TRBJ2-2,TRBV20-1,NA,TGCAGTGCTAGAGAAGGGGGGGACACCGGGGAGCTGTTTTTT,CSAREGGDTGELFF
few,TRBJ1-1,TRBV6-2/TRBV6-3,NA,TGTGCCAGCCTTAGTTCGGCAGGGATGGACACTGAAGCTTTCTTT,CASLSSAGMDTEAFF
NA,TRBJ2-2,TRBV7-9,NA,TGTGCCAGCAGGACTATCAACTCGAACACCGGGGAGCTGTTTTTT,CASRTINSNTGELFF
many,TRBJ2-3,TRBV7-2,NA,TGTGCCAGCAGCCAGACCTTAACAGGGCCAGATACGCAGTATTTT,CASSQTLTGPDTQYF
NA,TRBJ2-3,TRBV27,NA,TGTGCCAGCACCGAAAAGGGACACTCACCCATCACAGATACGCAGTATTTT,CASTEKGHSPITDTQYF
few,TRBJ2-2,TRBV19,TRBD1,TGTGCCAGTAGTCCGTGGACAGGGCCGAACACCGGGGAGCTGTTTTTT,CASSPWTGPNTGELFF
many,TRBJ1-1,TRBV27,NA,TGTGCCAGCAGTTTGTGGGGGGCAGTCCCTGAAGCTTTCTTT,CASSLWGAVPEAFF
NA,TRBJ1-1,TRBV7-2,NA,TGTGCCAGCAGCTTAGCAGGGGCCCTGAACACTGAAGCTTTCTTT,CASSLAGALNTEAFF
NA,TRBJ1-6,TRBV27,NA,TGTGCCAGCAGTTGGGACGGGAGCTCCTATAATTCACCCCTCCACTTT,CASSWDGSSYNSPLHF
few,TRBJ2-1,TRBV7-2,NA,TGTGCCAGCAGCTTATGGGGAAACAGGGTAAGGGCCTACAATGAGCAGTTCTTC,CASSLWGNRVRAYNEQFF
NA,TRBJ2-7,TRBV12-5,TRBD1,TGTGCTAGTGCCTCCATGGGACAGGGCTCCTACGAGCAGTACTTC,CASASMGQGSYEQYF
many,TRBJ1-2,TRBV7-9,NA,TGTGCCAGCAGCGCGGACCGGGACGGCAGAGGGTATGGCTACACCTTC,CASSADRDGRGYGYTF
few,TRBJ1-1,TRBV6-1,NA,TGTGCCAGCAGTGACATTTGGAACACTGAAGCTTTCTTT,CASSDIWNTEAFF
NA,TRBJ2-7,TRBV15,NA,TGTGCCACCAGCAGAACCGTTGGCGGGTTGAAGGACGAGCAGTACTTC,CATSRTVGGLKDEQYF
NA,TRBJ2-7,TRBV6-1,NA,TGTGCCAGCAGTGAAGTAGGGACACCCGAGCAGTACTTC,CASSEVGTPEQYF
NA,TRBJ1-5,TRBV6-6,NA,TGTGCCAGCATTTACTCTGTCAGGAATCAGCCCCAGCATTTT,CASIYSVRNQPQHF
few,TRBJ2-1,TRBV27,NA,TGTGCCAGCAGTTTACAATCCGGGTACGATGAGCAGTTCTTC,CASSLQSGYDEQFF
few,TRBJ2-2,TRBV12-3/TRBV12-4,NA,TGTGCCAGCACCACTTCGGTTACCGGGGAGCTGTTTTTT,CASTTSVTGELFF
many,TRBJ1-2,TRBV7-6,NA,TGTGCCAGCAGCCCCGGACTGACTGCTAACTATGGCTACACCTTC,CASSPGLTANYGYTF
once,TRBJ2-7,TRBV11-3,NA,TGTGCCAGCAGCCAAGGACAGTCGGATTCTTCCTACGAGCAGTACTTC,CASSQGQSDSSYEQYF
many,TRBJ2-3,TRBV7-8,TRBD2,TGTGCCAGCAGCTTCCCTAAACTAGCGGGGGGGCCAGCAGATACGCAGTATTTT,CASSFPKLAGGPADTQYF
NA,TRBJ1-1,TRBV18,TRBD1,TGTGCCAGCTCAACATGGACAGGGGGCGCGAGGGACACTGAAGCTTTCTTT,CASSTWTGGARDTEAFF
NA,TRBJ1-2,TRBV11-3,NA,TGTGCCAGCAGCCCCCGCCAGATCCAGGTCCACTATGGCTACACCTTC,CASSPRQIQVHYGYTF
few,TRBJ2-3,TRBV27,TRBD1,TGTGCCAGCAGTCCAATCGTTGAAGGACAGGGAAGCACAGATACGCAGTATTTT,CASSPIVEGQGSTDTQYF
many,TRBJ1-2,TRBV12-3/TRBV12-4,TRBD1,TGTGCCAGCTCAGGGGGCTTTGGCTACACCTTC,CASSGGFGYTF
NA,TRBJ2-5,TRBV7-6,TRBD1,TGTGCTAGCAGCATCACAGGGGCCCAAGAGACCCAGTACTTC,CASSITGAQETQYF